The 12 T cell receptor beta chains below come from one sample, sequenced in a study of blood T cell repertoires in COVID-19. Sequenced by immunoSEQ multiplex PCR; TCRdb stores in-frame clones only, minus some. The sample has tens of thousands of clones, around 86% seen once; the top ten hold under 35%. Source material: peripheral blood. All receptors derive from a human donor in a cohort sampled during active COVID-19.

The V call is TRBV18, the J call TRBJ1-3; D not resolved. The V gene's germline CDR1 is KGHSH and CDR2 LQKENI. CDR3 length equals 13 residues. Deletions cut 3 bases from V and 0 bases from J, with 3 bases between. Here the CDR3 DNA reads TGTGCCAGCTCACCCTCCTCTGGAAACACCATATATTTT. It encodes CASSPSSGNTIYF.

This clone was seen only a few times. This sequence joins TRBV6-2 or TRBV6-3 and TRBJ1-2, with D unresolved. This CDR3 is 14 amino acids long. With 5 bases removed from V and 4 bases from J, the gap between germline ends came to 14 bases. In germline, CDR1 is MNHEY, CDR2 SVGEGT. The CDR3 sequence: CASSPTGILYGYTF. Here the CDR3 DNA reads TGTGCCAGCAGTCCGACGGGGATACTCTATGGCTACACCTTC.

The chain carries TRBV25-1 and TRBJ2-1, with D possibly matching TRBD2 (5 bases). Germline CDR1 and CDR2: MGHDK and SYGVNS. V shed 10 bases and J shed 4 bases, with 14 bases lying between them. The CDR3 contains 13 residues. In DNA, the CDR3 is TGTGCCACACGCCCGGGAAGTTACAATGAGCAGTTCTTC. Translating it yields CATRPGSYNEQFF.

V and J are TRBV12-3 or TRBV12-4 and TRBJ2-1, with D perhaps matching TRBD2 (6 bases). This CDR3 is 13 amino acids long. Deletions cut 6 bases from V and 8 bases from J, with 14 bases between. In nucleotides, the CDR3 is TGTGCCAGCAGGCAGACCGGAGGGGATGAGCAGTTCTTC. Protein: CASRQTGGDEQFF.

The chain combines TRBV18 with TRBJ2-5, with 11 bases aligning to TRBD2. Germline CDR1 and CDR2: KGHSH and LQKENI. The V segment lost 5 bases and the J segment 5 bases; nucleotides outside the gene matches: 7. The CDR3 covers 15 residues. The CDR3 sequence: CASSALAGGLETQYF. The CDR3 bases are TGTGCCAGCTCAGCCCTAGCGGGGGGTCTCGAGACCCAGTACTTC.

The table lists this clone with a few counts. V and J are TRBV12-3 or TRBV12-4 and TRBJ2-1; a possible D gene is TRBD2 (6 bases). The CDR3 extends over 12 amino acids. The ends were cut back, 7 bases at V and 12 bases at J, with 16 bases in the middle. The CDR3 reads CASTPRGLGQFF. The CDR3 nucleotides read TGTGCCAGCACCCCTCGGGGGTTGGGGCAGTTCTTC.

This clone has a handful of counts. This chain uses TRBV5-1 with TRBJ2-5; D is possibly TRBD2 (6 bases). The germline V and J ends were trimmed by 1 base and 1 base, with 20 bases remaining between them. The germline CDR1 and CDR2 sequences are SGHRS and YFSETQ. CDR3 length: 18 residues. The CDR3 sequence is CASSLWGSYGGAQETQYF. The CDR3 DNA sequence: TGCGCCAGCAGCTTGTGGGGTTCCTACGGCGGGGCCCAAGAGACCCAGTACTTC.

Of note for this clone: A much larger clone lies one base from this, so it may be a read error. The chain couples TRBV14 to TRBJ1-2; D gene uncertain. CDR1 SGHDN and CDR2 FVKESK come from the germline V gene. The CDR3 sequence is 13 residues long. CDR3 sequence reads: CASSQDRNYGHTF. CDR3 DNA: TGTGCCAGCAGCCAAGACAGAAACTATGGCCACACCTTC.

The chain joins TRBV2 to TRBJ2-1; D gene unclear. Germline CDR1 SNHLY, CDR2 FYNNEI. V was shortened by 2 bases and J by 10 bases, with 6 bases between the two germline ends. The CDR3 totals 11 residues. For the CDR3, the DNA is TGTGCCAGCAGTGAATTTGTAGAGCAGTTCTTC. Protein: CASSEFVEQFF.

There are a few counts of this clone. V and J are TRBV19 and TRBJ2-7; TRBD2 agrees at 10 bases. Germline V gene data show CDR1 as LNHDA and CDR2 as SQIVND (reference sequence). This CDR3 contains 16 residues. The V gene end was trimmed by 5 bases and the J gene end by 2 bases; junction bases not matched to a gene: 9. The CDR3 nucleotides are TGTGCCAGTAGTGGCCCGGGGCTAGCGGGGGCCTACGAGCAGTACTTC. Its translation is CASSGPGLAGAYEQYF. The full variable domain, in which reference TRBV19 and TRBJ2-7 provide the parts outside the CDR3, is DGGITQSPKYLFRKEGQNVTLSCEQNLNHDAMYWYRQDPGQGLRLIYYSQIVNDFQKGDIAEGYSVSREKKESFPLTVTSAQKNPTAFYLCASSGPGLAGAYEQYFGPGTRLTVT.

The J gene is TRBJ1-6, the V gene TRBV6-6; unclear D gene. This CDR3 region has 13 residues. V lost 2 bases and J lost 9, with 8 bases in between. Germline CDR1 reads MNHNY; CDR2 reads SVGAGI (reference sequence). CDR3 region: CASSYQRGSPLHF. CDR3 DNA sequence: TGTGCCAGCAGTTACCAGCGAGGTTCACCCCTCCACTTT.

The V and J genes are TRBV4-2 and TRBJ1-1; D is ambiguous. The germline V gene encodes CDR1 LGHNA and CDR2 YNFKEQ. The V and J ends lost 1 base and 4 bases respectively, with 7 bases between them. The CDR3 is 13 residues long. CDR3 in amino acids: CASSQGPGTEAFF. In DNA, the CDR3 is TGTGCCAGCAGCCAAGGCCCGGGCACTGAAGCTTTCTTT.